The entry below gives a single T cell receptor beta chain sequence along with its context. CDR1 is MNHEY and CDR2 is SMNVEV in the germline V gene (reference sequence). V gave up 3 bases and J gave up 2 bases, with 14 bases separating them. The CDR3 extends over 15 amino acids. The data originate from a study of blood T cell repertoires in COVID-19. Produced via immunoSEQ multiplex PCR; TCRdb's table is partial and in-frame only. The sample consists of approximately 320,000 clones, just under 90% of them appearing once. This chain links TRBV27 with TRBJ2-7; unclear D gene. The source of this sequence is a woman aged 30 to 39 with COVID-19, enrolled during active disease. The sequenced material came from peripheral blood. The CDR3 loop is CASSFLVDIPYEQYF. For the CDR3, the DNA is TGTGCCAGCAGTTTTCTGGTAGATATTCCCTACGAGCAGTACTTC.